Below are 17 T cell receptor beta chains sequenced from a single sample in a study of T cell clones after liver transplantation. Libraries were prepared by immunoSEQ multiplex PCR; TCRdb keeps only in-frame clonotypes and omits some of them. The sample has 72,000 or so clones, approximately 87% seen once; the top ten hold over 2.5%. Here the sequenced sample was CD4+ T cells from blood, taken at the 22-month timepoint. All receptors derive from a human patient who received a liver transplant. The graft donor may have given rise to some T cells.

The chain joins TRBV6-1 to TRBJ2-7; 9 bases fit TRBD2. V shed 5 bases, J shed 2 bases, and the junction held 7 bases outside the gene matches. CDR3 length equals 15 residues. Looked up from germline, CDR1 is MNHNS and CDR2 is SASEGT. The CDR3 protein is CASSKRLAETYEQYF. In DNA form, the CDR3 reads TGTGCCAGCAGTAAACGACTAGCGGAAACCTACGAGCAGTACTTC.

This sequence joins TRBV5-5 and TRBJ1-5; D not certain. This CDR3 contains 14 residues. Between the trimmed V and J ends, which lost 2 bases and 3 bases, there was a span of 9 bases. In germline, CDR1 is SGHKS, CDR2 YYEKEE (reference sequence). The CDR3 DNA follows: TGTGCCAGCAGCTTCCGCGGAGACAATCAGCCCCAGCATTTT. This encodes CASSFRGDNQPQHF.

The chain employs TRBV6-5 and TRBJ1-1; 7 bases match TRBD1. J lost 2 bases, V lost 4 bases, and 7 bases had no gene match. Germline V gene data show CDR1 as MNHEY and CDR2 as SVGAGI. This CDR3 region has 15 residues. The chain's CDR3 is CASSSRTGSNTEAFF. CDR3 coding DNA: TGTGCCAGCAGTTCCCGGACAGGAAGTAACACTGAAGCTTTCTTT.

The CDR3 protein is CASSLDRGSSYGYTF. The CDR3 bases are TGTGCCAGCAGCTTAGACAGGGGATCCTCCTATGGCTACACCTTC. The rearrangement uses TRBV7-2 and TRBJ1-2; 7 nucleotides match TRBD1. The CDR3 runs 15 residues. The V segment lost 1 base and the J segment 4 bases; nucleotides outside the gene matches: 6. CDR1 is SGHTA and CDR2 is FQGNSA in the germline V gene.

This sequence joins TRBV2 and TRBJ2-6; unclear D gene. V was clipped by 5 bases and J by 2 bases, with 7 bases between them. The germline V gene has CDR1 SNHLY and CDR2 FYNNEI. The CDR3 runs to 14 residues. The CDR3 nucleotides read TGTGCCAGCAGTCCGGACGCTGGGGCCAACGTCCTGACTTTC. It codes for CASSPDAGANVLTF.

The chain is built from TRBV29-1 and TRBJ2-1; tentatively, D is TRBD1 or TRBD2 (5 bases each). Germline V gene lookup returns CDR1 SQVTM and CDR2 ANQGSEA. Trimming removed 2 bases from V and 9 bases from J, with 14 bases in between. This CDR3 comprises 13 residues. CDR3 region: CSVERDLGVEQFF. The CDR3 DNA is TGCAGCGTTGAACGGGACCTTGGGGTTGAGCAGTTCTTC.

V is TRBV6-1 and J is TRBJ1-1, with TRBD1 matching 8 bases. Trimming removed 5 bases from V and 5 bases from J; junction bases left unmatched: 7. CDR1 is MNHNS and CDR2 is SASEGT in the germline V gene. The CDR3 is 14 amino acids. The CDR3 sequence: CASSPTGARTEAFF. The CDR3 coding sequence is TGTGCCAGCAGTCCGACAGGGGCGAGGACTGAAGCTTTCTTT.

V usage is TRBV2 and J usage is TRBJ1-6; no reliable D call. The V end was cut by 4 bases, the J end by 10 bases, with 11 bases between. CDR1 SNHLY and CDR2 FYNNEI come from the germline V gene. This CDR3 region has 13 residues. CDR3 loop: CASSAQNRSPLHF. The DNA of the CDR3 is TGTGCCAGCAGTGCGCAAAACCGATCACCCCTCCACTTT.

The genes are TRBV11-2 and TRBJ2-3, with D perhaps TRBD1 (6 bases). The V end was cut by 0 bases, the J end by 1 base, with 8 bases between. Germline loops: CDR1 SGHAT, CDR2 FQNNGV. This CDR3 has 15 residues. The CDR3 sequence: CASSLDRGRTDTQYF. The CDR3 nucleotides read TGTGCCAGCAGCTTAGACAGGGGCCGCACAGATACGCAGTATTTT.

As DNA, the CDR3 is TGTGCCAGTGTCGGGATTGGCGGCAATCAGCCCCAGCATTTT. Translating gives CASVGIGGNQPQHF. J is TRBJ1-5 and V is TRBV19; D gene unclear. Looked up from germline, CDR1 is LNHDA and CDR2 is SQIVND (reference sequence). The CDR3 is made up of 14 amino acids. The V gene lost 8 bases and the J gene lost 2 bases, with 13 bases spanning the gap. The full variable domain, its missing parts supplied by reference TRBV19 and TRBJ1-5, is DGGITQSPKYLFRKEGQNVTLSCEQNLNHDAMYWYRQDPGQGLRLIYYSQIVNDFQKGDIAEGYSVSREKKESFPLTVTSAQKNPTAFYLCASVGIGGNQPQHFGDGTRLSIL.

This chain connects TRBV6-1 to TRBJ2-3; a weak D match, TRBD2 (6 bases). The V gene lost 4 bases and the J gene lost 8 bases, with 19 bases spanning the gap. The CDR3 loop spans 15 amino acids. Germline lookup yields CDR1 MNHNS and CDR2 SASEGT. DNA of the CDR3: TGTGCCAGCAGTGCCGCGGGGCTCGAAGAAGGTACGCAGTATTTT. Encoded protein: CASSAAGLEEGTQYF.

V usage is TRBV10-3 and J usage is TRBJ1-2; D gene unclear. With 6 bases removed from V and 6 bases from J, the gap between germline ends came to 20 bases. The germline V gene encodes CDR1 ENHRY and CDR2 SYGVKD. The CDR3 sequence is 15 residues long. For the CDR3, the DNA is TGTGCCATCAGCGCTATGGCAGGAGCAGTAGATGGCTACACCTTC. Translation: CAISAMAGAVDGYTF.

The chain couples TRBV10-3 to TRBJ2-6; D is ambiguous. V was pared by 7 bases and J by 2 bases, with 12 bases between. The CDR3 consists of 15 residues. Germline CDR1 ENHRY, CDR2 SYGVKD. Written as DNA, the CDR3 is TGTGCCATCAAGAAGGACGGAGCTGGGGCCAACGTCCTGACTTTC. Protein sequence: CAIKKDGAGANVLTF.

The chain recombines TRBV7-8 with TRBJ2-5; possible D gene TRBD2, 6 bases. Looked up from germline, CDR1 is SGHVS and CDR2 is FQNEAQ. The CDR3 covers 15 residues. The V end was cut by 6 bases, the J end by 0 bases, with 14 bases between. The CDR3 DNA reads TGTGCCAGCAGGATTACCGGGACTCACCAAGAGACCCAGTACTTC. This gives the protein CASRITGTHQETQYF.

This chain links TRBV28 with TRBJ1-2; D perhaps matches TRBD1 (6 bases). This CDR3 region has 14 residues. Germline values: CDR1 MDHEN, CDR2 SYDVKM. V dropped 6 bases and J dropped 4 bases, with 15 bases sitting between them. CDR3: CASSRGGAGYGYTF. The CDR3, as DNA: TGTGCCAGCAGCCGGGGGGGGGCCGGCTATGGCTACACCTTC.

V and J are TRBV19 and TRBJ1-5, with 12 bases identical to TRBD1. Per the germline V gene, CDR1 is LNHDA and CDR2 is SQIVND (reference sequence). J gave up 3 bases and V 2 bases, and 8 bases lay outside the gene matches. The CDR3 loop spans 18 amino acids. This chain's CDR3 is CASSITGTGGADNQPQHF. The CDR3 DNA reads as TGTGCCAGTAGTATAACCGGGACAGGGGGCGCTGACAATCAGCCCCAGCATTTT.

The chain employs TRBV5-5 and TRBJ1-4; D remains ambiguous. The CDR3 has 14 amino acids. V dropped 6 bases and J dropped 0 bases, with 9 bases sitting between them. Germline assignment: CDR1 SGHKS and CDR2 YYEKEE (reference sequence). The CDR3: CASTVTATNEKLFF. CDR3 in DNA: TGTGCCAGCACTGTTACCGCAACTAATGAAAAACTGTTTTTT.